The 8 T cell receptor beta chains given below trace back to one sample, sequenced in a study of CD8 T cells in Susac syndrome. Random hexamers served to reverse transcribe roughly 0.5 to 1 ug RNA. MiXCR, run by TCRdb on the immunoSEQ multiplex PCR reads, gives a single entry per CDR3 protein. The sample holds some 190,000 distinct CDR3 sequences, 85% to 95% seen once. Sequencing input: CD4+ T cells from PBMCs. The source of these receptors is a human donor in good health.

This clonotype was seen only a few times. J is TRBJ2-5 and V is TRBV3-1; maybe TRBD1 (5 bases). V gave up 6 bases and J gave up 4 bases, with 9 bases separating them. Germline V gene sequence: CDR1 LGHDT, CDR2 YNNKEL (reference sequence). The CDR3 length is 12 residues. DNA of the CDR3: TGTGCCAGCAGTCAGGGTCGAGAGACCCAGTACTTC. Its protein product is CASSQGRETQYF.

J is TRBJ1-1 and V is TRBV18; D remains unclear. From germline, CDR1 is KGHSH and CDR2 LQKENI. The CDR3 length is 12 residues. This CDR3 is CITRVGDTEAFF. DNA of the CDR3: TGTATTACGAGGGTCGGGGACACTGAAGCTTTCTTT.

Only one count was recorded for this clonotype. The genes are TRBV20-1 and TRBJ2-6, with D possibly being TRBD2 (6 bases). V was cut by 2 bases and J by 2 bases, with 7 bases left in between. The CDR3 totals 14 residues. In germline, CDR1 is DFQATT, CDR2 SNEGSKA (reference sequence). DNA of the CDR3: TGCAGTGCTAGATCGGGGGCTGGGGCCAACGTCCTGACTTTC. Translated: CSARSGAGANVLTF.

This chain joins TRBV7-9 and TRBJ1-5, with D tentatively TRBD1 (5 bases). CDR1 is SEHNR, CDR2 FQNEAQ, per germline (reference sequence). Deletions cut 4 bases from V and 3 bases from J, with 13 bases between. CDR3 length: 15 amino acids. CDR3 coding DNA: TGTGCCAGCAGCTCCGAATTGGGGGTCAATCAGCCCCAGCATTTT. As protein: CASSSELGVNQPQHF. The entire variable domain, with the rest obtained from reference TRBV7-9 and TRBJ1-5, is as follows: DTGVSQNPRHKITKRGQNVTFRCDPISEHNRLYWYRQTLGQGPEFLTYFQNEAQLEKSRLLSDRFSAERPKGSFSTLEIQRTEQGDSAMYLCASSSELGVNQPQHFGDGTRLSIL.

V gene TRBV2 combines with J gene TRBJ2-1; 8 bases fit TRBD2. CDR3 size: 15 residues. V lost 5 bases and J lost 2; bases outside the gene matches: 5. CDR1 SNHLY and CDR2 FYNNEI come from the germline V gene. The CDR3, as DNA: TGTGCCAGCAGTTCCGGGCGGGGGGCCTACAATGAGCAGTTCTTC. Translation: CASSSGRGAYNEQFF.

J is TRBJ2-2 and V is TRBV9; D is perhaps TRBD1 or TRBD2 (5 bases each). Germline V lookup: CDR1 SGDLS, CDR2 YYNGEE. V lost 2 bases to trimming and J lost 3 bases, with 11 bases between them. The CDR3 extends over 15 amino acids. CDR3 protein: CASSVGTGYTGELFF. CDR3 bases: TGTGCCAGCAGCGTCGGGACGGGGTACACCGGGGAGCTGTTTTTT.

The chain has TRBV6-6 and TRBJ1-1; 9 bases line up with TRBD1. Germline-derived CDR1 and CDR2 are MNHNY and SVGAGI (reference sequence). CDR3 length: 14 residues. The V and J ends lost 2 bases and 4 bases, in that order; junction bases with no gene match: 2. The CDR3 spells CASSYPDRGTEAFF. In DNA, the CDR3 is TGTGCCAGCAGTTACCCGGACAGGGGCACTGAAGCTTTCTTT.

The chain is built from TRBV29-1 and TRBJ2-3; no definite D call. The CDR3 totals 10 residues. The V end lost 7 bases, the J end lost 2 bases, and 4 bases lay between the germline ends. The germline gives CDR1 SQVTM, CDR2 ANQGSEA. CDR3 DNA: TGCAGCGCGGACACAGATACGCAGTATTTT. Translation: CSADTDTQYF.